The text below deals with one T cell receptor beta chain. The antigen is not known. Assay: immunoSEQ multiplex PCR; the TCRdb copy retains only in-frame clones and omits some. Among 120,000 or so clones listed, around 90% were seen once. The sample comes from a study of T cell responses to AZD1222 COVID-19 vaccine. Study overall: The analysis combined second doses at about 4 or about 12 weeks.

V lost 5 bases, J lost 0 bases, and 11 bases lay in between. The CDR3 covers 14 residues. Germline V CDR1 and CDR2: SGHDT, YYEEEE. General study results and limits: Repertoire sampling occurred only after the peak T cell response. At 160-218 and 743-854, vaccine-associated CD4 TCRs were dominant, and they spanned spike. Following two doses of AZD1222, Spike-specific TCR breadth and depth rose.

This TCR was sampled from an adult in good health. The material was peripheral blood, obtained on day 0 of AZD1222 vaccination. The V call is TRBV5-6, the J call TRBJ1-2; D ambiguous. The CDR3 reads CASSPDGTNYGYTF. DNA of the CDR3: TGTGCCAGCAGTCCGGACGGCACTAACTATGGCTACACCTTC.